This TCR beta chain derives from a study of shared clonotypes between healthy human individuals. Study-wide background: The study enrolled a couple of women and a few men aged 18 to 49. CD4 naive and CD4 memory each took three plates per donor, while CD8 naive took two and CD8 memory one. General study findings and limits: Sampling was confined to blood; repertoires within tissues likely differ. Clonotypes shared by all four donors outscored non-shared clonotypes in generation probability.

Terminally differentiated effector memory CD45RA+ cells were excluded from the naive CD8 cells, which were CD45RO-negative and positively selected for CCR7. Method: immunoSEQ multiplex PCR; TCRdb's copy keeps in-frame clones and lacks some. The sample gives roughly 2,000,000 clones, around 93% of which show up once; around 1.7% is in the top ten. A remark on this clone: What it recognizes is unknown.

Sample: naive CD8+ T cells from PBMCs. The TCR sequence derives from a man younger than 35 in good health. Some clones in this sample may be carry-over from other donors' samples.

The chain's CDR3 is CASTTLGRYEQYF. CDR3 coding DNA: TGTGCCAGCACCACCCTGGGGCGCTACGAGCAGTACTTC. The chain joins TRBV13 to TRBJ2-7; D possibly corresponds to TRBD1 (5 bases). The germline V gene has CDR1 PRHDT and CDR2 FYEKMQ (reference sequence). The CDR3 consists of 13 residues. V dropped 7 bases and J dropped 3 bases, with 13 bases sitting between them. Based on the CDR3 plus reference TRBV13 and TRBJ2-7, the full variable domain is AAGVIQSPRHLIKEKRETATLKCYPIPRHDTVYWYQQGPGQDPQFLISFYEKMQSDKGSIPDRFSAQQFSDYHSELNMSSLELGDSALYFCASTTLGRYEQYFGPGTRLTVT.